This TCR beta chain comes out of a study of response to subunit inactivated influenza vaccine (dated by TCRdb to the late 2010s). Describing the broader study: Deep quantitative profiling of the T cell receptor repertoire was used in the study to follow responses to a trivalent subunit inactivated influenza vaccine. Beyond this particular receptor, the publication reports: According to the authors, only a limited number of new T cells may be recruited by each seasonal influenza vaccination.

As regards this clonotype: Its antigen is still unknown. No base quality values were provided; no much bigger clone lies one nucleotide off.

CDR1 and CDR2 are drawn from the germline V gene (reference sequence): MNHEY, SMNVEV. Its CDR3 holds 14 amino acids, cysteine through phenylalanine. The entry retains the CDR3 DNA only, 42 bases that are in frame from base 1. Deletion took 3 bases off V and 9 bases off J, with a span of 15 bases between the germline ends. The protocol used for the library was RT-PCR. The instrument given in TCRdb is Illumina HiSeq 2500. TCRdb handled the public reads itself, with Q25 trimming in fastp and clone calling in MiXCR, and kept productive beta chains. Every entry covers one CDR3 protein and lists the most common genes and DNA from its rows. The sample contains under 850,000 distinct CDR3 sequences, approximately 18% of them found a single time. The ten largest clones add up to 11% of the sample.

This clonotype originated in a man aged 50 to 59 who received an inactivated influenza vaccine. Donor details come from another sample of the same person, matched by shared clones. This chain is built from TRBV27 and TRBJ2-1, with the D call tentatively TRBD1 or TRBD2, each fitting 5 bases. Sequenced here: PBMCs from blood, sampled less than 6 days after vaccination. The CDR3 loop reads CASSFGTRGTEQFF. Read as DNA, the sequence is TGTGCCAGCAGTTTTGGGACCAGAGGTACTGAGCAGTTCTTC.